This is a list of T cell receptor beta chains from one sample in a study of cytomegalovirus exposure and HLA in healthy donors. Repertoires were generated with immunoSEQ multiplex PCR, while TCRdb's copy carries only in-frame clones and drops some. This table holds fewer than 250,000 clones. Sequences were obtained from PBMCs. These receptors came from a woman in her thirties in good health and CMV-seropositive. Each CDR3 is given with its conserved first and last residue. D genes are given only for firm matches.

TGTGCCAGTAGTTCGAAGACAGGACCTTATAGCAATCAGCCCCAGCATTTT	CASSSKTGPYSNQPQHF	.	TRBV19	TRBJ1-5
TGTGCCAGTAGTATCGCCGGGACAGCGATCAATCAGCCCCAGCATTTT	CASSIAGTAINQPQHF	TRBD1	TRBV19	TRBJ1-5
TGTGCCAGCCGACTCGGGGCTAATGAAAAACTGTTTTTT	CASRLGANEKLFF	.	TRBV27	TRBJ1-4
TGTGCCAGCAGTTTATCCCCACTACGGATCGGGGAGCTGTTTTTT	CASSLSPLRIGELFF	.	TRBV27	TRBJ2-2
TGTGCCAGCAGCTGGAGGGGCATGTCCTACGAGCAGTACTTC	CASSWRGMSYEQYF	.	TRBV28	TRBJ2-7
TGTGCCAGCAGCCAACCACCGGGGTCCCACTCCTACGAGCAGTACTTC	CASSQPPGSHSYEQYF	.	TRBV13	TRBJ2-7
TGTGCCAGCAGTCCCCTAGGCGGGAATCCCTCCTACGAGCAGTACTTC	CASSPLGGNPSYEQYF	.	TRBV28	TRBJ2-7
TGTGCCAGCATAATACAGGGCCTCACTGAAGCTTTCTTT	CASIIQGLTEAFF	.	TRBV2	TRBJ1-1
TGCGCCAGCAGCGGCCAGGGCTATAATTCACCCCTCCACTTT	CASSGQGYNSPLHF	.	TRBV4-1	TRBJ1-6
TGTGCCACCACGGCCCGGGGCACCGGGGAGCTGTTTTTT	CATTARGTGELFF	.	TRBV15	TRBJ2-2